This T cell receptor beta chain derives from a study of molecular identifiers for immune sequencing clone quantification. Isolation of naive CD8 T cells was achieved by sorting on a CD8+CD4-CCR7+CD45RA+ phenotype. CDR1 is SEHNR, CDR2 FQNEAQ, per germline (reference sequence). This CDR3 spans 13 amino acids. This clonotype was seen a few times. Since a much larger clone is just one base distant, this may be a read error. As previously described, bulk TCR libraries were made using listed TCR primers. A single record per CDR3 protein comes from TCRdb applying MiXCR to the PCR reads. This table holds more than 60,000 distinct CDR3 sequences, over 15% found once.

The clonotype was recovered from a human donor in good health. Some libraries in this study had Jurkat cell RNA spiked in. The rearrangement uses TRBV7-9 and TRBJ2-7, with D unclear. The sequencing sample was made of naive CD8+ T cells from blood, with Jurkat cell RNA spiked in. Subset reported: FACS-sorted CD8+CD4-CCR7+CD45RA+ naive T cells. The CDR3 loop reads CASSLVGPYEQHF. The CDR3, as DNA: TGTGCCAGCAGCTTAGTGGGCCCCTACGAGCAGCACTTC.